The 14 T cell receptor beta chains listed next were all sequenced from one sample in a study of T cells in Graves' hyperthyroidism and ophthalmopathy. TCR beta CDR3 regions were amplified from RNA. Initially, a first-round RT-PCR of the TCR CDR3 employed the HTBI primer set. Using its own MiXCR run on the multiplex PCR reads, TCRdb lists one record per CDR3 protein. The table lists more than 40,000 distinct CDR3 sequences, around half of them singletons. Material for sequencing was peripheral blood or thyroid tissue (not recorded which). All receptors derive from a woman between 45 and 65 years old with Graves' hyperthyroidism.

This clonotype is labeled as medium-sized. The chain uses TRBV7-9 and TRBJ1-5; TRBD1 is a possible D gene (5 bases). CDR3 length equals 15 residues. Looked up from germline, CDR1 is SEHNR and CDR2 is FQNEAQ (reference sequence). Trimming pared 1 base from V and 2 bases from J, leaving 9 bases between. The CDR3 sequence: CASSLDWGGNQPQHF. DNA for the CDR3: TGTGCCAGCAGCTTAGATTGGGGGGGCAATCAGCCCCAGCATTTT. Based on the CDR3 plus reference TRBV7-9 and TRBJ1-5, the full variable domain is DTGVSQNPRHKITKRGQNVTFRCDPISEHNRLYWYRQTLGQGPEFLTYFQNEAQLEKSRLLSDRFSAERPKGSFSTLEIQRTEQGDSAMYLCASSLDWGGNQPQHFGDGTRLSIL.

The chain carries TRBV6-1 and TRBJ1-2; D remains unclear. V was shortened by 2 bases and J by 4 bases, with 8 bases between the two germline ends. Germline CDR1 MNHNS, CDR2 SASEGT. The CDR3 runs to 13 residues. This chain's CDR3 is CASSERQTYGYTF. The CDR3 DNA is TGTGCCAGCAGTGAACGGCAGACCTATGGCTACACCTTC.

This clonotype occurred many times. The J gene is TRBJ1-2, the V gene TRBV6-1; 11 bases match TRBD1. V dropped 2 bases and J dropped 5; count of bases not matched to a gene: 7. The CDR3 has 16 residues. CDR1 is MNHNS, CDR2 SASEGT, per germline. The CDR3 spells CASSEYGTGGGYGYTF. DNA for the CDR3: TGTGCCAGCAGTGAATATGGGACAGGGGGGGGTTATGGCTACACCTTC.

This clonotype showed up many times. The rearrangement uses TRBV2 and TRBJ1-5, with 8 nucleotides matching TRBD1. J lost 6 bases, V lost 3 bases, and 4 bases had no gene match. CDR3 length equals 14 residues. Germline CDR1 SNHLY, CDR2 FYNNEI. DNA of the CDR3: TGTGCCAGCAGTGAGACAGGGGTGGCTCAGCCCCAGCATTTT. Protein: CASSETGVAQPQHF.

With respect to this clonotype: This CDR3 is missing its conserved last phenylalanine or tryptophan, likely due to a read error. The rearrangement uses TRBV2 and TRBJ1-4, with TRBD1 matching 10 bases. Trimming cost V 6 bases and J 6 bases; bases outside gene matches: 7. This CDR3 spans 15 amino acids. Germline V gene data show CDR1 as SNHLY and CDR2 as FYNNEI. CDR3 loop: CASRAGQGTDEKLFL. CDR3 sequence (DNA): TGTGCCAGCAGAGCGGGACAGGGGACTGATGAAAAACTGTTTCTT.

V usage is TRBV7-8 and J usage is TRBJ1-5; weak D call: TRBD1 (5 bases). V was pared by 3 bases and J by 0 bases, with 12 bases between. The CDR3 is 16 amino acids. Germline V gives CDR1 SGHVS, CDR2 FQNEAQ. This chain's CDR3 is CASSFGASLSNQPQHF. The CDR3 DNA is TGTGCCAGCAGCTTTGGGGCATCACTTAGCAATCAGCCCCAGCATTTT. The variable domain in full, completed from reference TRBV7-8 and TRBJ1-5, reads GAGVSQSPRYKVAKRGQDVALRCDPISGHVSLFWYQQALGQGPEFLTYFQNEAQLDKSGLPSDRFFAERPEGSVSTLKIQRTQQEDSAVYLCASSFGASLSNQPQHFGDGTRLSIL.

Turning to this clonotype: This may be a read error: a much more frequent sequence differs by one nucleotide. The genes are TRBV5-4 and TRBJ2-3, with 7 bases aligning to TRBD2. CDR1 and CDR2 (germline): SGHNT, YYREEE (reference sequence). This CDR3 comprises 15 residues. In DNA, the CDR3 is TGTGCCAGCAGCCCACCTAGCGGTAGCACAGATACGCATTATTTT. Its protein is CASSPPSGSTDTHYF.

This clonotype was detected many times. The V call is TRBV11-2, the J call TRBJ2-3, with 11 nucleotides matching TRBD2. V shed 8 bases, J shed 1 base, and the junction held 5 bases outside the gene matches. The germline CDR1 and CDR2 sequences are SGHAT and FQNNGV. The CDR3 covers 15 residues. The CDR3 is CASGKTSGGTDTQYF. CDR3 in DNA: TGTGCCAGCGGCAAGACTAGCGGGGGCACAGATACGCAGTATTTT.

This clonotype was recorded a few times. The chain couples TRBV7-9 to TRBJ2-3; tentative D call: TRBD1 (7 bases). The CDR3 consists of 16 residues. The germline V gene has CDR1 SEHNR and CDR2 FQNEAQ (reference sequence). V was pared by 4 bases and J by 5 bases, with 19 bases between. CDR3 sequence reads: CASSYYRQGGQDTQYF. CDR3 DNA sequence: TGTGCCAGCAGCTACTACCGACAGGGAGGACAAGATACGCAGTATTTT. Based on the CDR3 plus reference TRBV7-9 and TRBJ2-3, the full variable domain is DTGVSQNPRHKITKRGQNVTFRCDPISEHNRLYWYRQTLGQGPEFLTYFQNEAQLEKSRLLSDRFSAERPKGSFSTLEIQRTEQGDSAMYLCASSYYRQGGQDTQYFGPGTRLTVL.

In its sample, this clonotype was seen a few times. One end of the junction is discordant with germline, which a read error may explain. In DNA, the CDR3 is TGCGCCAGCAGCCAGCCCGAGGGGGGGGCTGAAGCTCTCTTT. It is translated as CASSQPEGGAEALF. V gene TRBV4-1 combines with J gene TRBJ1-1; D perhaps matches TRBD1 (6 bases). The CDR3 totals 14 residues. Germline V gene sequence: CDR1 MGHRA, CDR2 YSYEKL.

The chain recombines TRBV9 with TRBJ1-1; TRBD1 is a possible D gene (6 bases). Deletions cut 2 bases from V and 0 bases from J, with 11 bases between. The CDR3 contains 15 residues. The germline CDR1 and CDR2 sequences are SGDLS and YYNGEE. CDR3 sequence (DNA): TGTGCCAGCAGCGTGGAAGGACAGCTGAACACTGAAGCTTTCTTT. Translating gives CASSVEGQLNTEAFF.

The chain employs TRBV29-1 and TRBJ2-5, with TRBD1 as a possible D gene (5 bases). Trimming removed 3 bases from V and 5 bases from J, with 16 bases in between. Looked up from germline, CDR1 is SQVTM and CDR2 is ANQGSEA. This CDR3 is built from 14 residues. The CDR3 nucleotides read TGCAGCGTTGAGAGGACCACAGGAATGGAGACCCAGTACTTC. It encodes CSVERTTGMETQYF.

The chain joins TRBV5-4 to TRBJ2-5; 8 nucleotides agree with TRBD2. V shed 0 bases and J 5 bases; nucleotides not matched to a gene: 6. The CDR3 spans 15 residues. Per the germline V gene, CDR1 is SGHNT and CDR2 is YYREEE (reference sequence). CDR3: CASSLASGLRETQYF. The CDR3 DNA reads TGTGCCAGCAGCTTGGCTAGCGGGTTAAGGGAGACCCAGTACTTC.

The V and J genes are TRBV9 and TRBJ1-2; no reliable D call. Germline CDR1 is SGDLS and CDR2 is YYNGEE. This CDR3 is built from 13 residues. V was pared by 2 bases and J by 6 bases, with 11 bases between. The CDR3 DNA reads as TGTGCCAGCAGCGTGGGTAGTCGGCATGGCTACACCTTC. Translated, it gives CASSVGSRHGYTF.